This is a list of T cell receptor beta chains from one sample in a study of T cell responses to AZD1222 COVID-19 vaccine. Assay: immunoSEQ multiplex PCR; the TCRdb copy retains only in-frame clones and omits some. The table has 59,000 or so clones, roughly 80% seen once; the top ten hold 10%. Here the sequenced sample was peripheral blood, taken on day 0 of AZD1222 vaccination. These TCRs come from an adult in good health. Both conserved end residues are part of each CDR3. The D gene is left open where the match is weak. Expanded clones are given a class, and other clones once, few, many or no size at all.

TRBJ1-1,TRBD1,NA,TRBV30,CASRRDRATNTEAFF,TGTGCCTCCCGCCGGGACAGGGCAACGAACACTGAAGCTTTCTTT
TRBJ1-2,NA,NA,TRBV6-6,CASSLREGVDYGYTF,TGTGCCAGCAGTCTTCGGGAGGGAGTGGACTATGGCTACACCTTC
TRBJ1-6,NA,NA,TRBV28,CASLRTYNSPLHF,TGTGCCAGCCTAAGGACCTATAATTCACCCCTCCACTTT
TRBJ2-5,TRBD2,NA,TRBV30,CAWKTSANSGRGETQYF,TGTGCCTGGAAGACGTCAGCCAATAGCGGGAGAGGTGAGACCCAGTACTTC
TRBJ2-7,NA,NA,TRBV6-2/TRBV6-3,CASSYSSRWTATYEQYF,TGTGCCAGCAGTTACTCGAGTCGTTGGACTGCGACCTACGAGCAGTACTTC
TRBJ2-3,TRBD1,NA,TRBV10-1,CASGDRAPDTQYF,TGCGCCAGCGGGGACAGGGCTCCAGATACGCAGTATTTT
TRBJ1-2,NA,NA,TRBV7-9,CASSLTRGGYTF,TGTGCCAGCAGCCTTACCCGGGGAGGCTACACCTTC
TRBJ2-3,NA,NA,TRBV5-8,CASGPSTDTQYF,TGTGCCAGTGGGCCAAGCACAGATACGCAGTATTTT
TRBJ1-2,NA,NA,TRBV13,CASNYGRLYGYTF,TGTGCCAGCAACTACGGACGTTTATATGGCTACACCTTC
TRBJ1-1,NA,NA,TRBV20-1,CSAPWTAKVFF,TGCAGTGCGCCTTGGACAGCCAAGGTTTTCTTT
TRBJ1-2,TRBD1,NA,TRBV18,CASSPSWTGGSGYTF,TGTGCCAGCTCACCTTCGTGGACAGGGGGGAGTGGCTACACCTTC
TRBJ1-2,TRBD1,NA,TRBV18,CASSPATTQGRDGYTF,TGTGCCAGCTCGCCCGCAACCACACAGGGGCGCGATGGCTACACCTTC
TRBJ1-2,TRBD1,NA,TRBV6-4,CASSGPIGSGGIYGYTF,TGTGCCAGCAGTGGCCCTATTGGGTCAGGGGGTATCTATGGCTACACCTTC
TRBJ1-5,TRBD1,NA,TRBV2,CASSGDRASNQPQHF,TGTGCCAGCAGCGGTGACAGGGCTAGCAATCAGCCCCAGCATTTT
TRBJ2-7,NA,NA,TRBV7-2,CASRLSGGTYEQYF,TGTGCCAGCCGCTTGAGTGGGGGCACCTACGAGCAGTACTTC
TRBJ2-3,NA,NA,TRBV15,CATSRDLSGTDTQYF,TGTGCCACCAGCAGAGACTTAAGCGGGACAGATACGCAGTATTTT
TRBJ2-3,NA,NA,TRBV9,CASSNIGANPQYF,TGTGCCAGCAGCAACATAGGGGCCAATCCGCAGTATTTT
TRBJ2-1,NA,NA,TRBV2,CASRDWNEQFF,TGTGCCTCCCGAGACTGGAATGAGCAGTTCTTC
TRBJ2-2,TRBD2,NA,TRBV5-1,CASSLLSSGGTNTGELFF,TGCGCCAGCAGCTTGCTGTCTAGCGGGGGGACGAACACCGGGGAGCTGTTTTTT
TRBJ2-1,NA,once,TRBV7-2,CASSLLRNEQFF,TGTGCCAGCAGCTTATTGAGGAATGAGCAGTTCTTC
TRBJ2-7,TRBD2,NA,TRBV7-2,CASSLGGAGTLYF,TGTGCCAGCAGCTTAGGGGGAGCGGGGACTTTGTACTTC
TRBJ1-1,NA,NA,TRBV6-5,CASTRGAGQTEAFF,TGTGCCAGCACTCGGGGAGCCGGCCAAACTGAAGCTTTCTTT
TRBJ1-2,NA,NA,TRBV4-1,CASSQDLAGNYGYTF,TGCGCCAGCAGCCAAGATTTGGCCGGTAACTATGGCTACACCTTC
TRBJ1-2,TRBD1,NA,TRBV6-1,CASSEEAGQVYGYTF,TGTGCCAGCAGTGAAGAGGCGGGACAGGTCTATGGCTACACCTTC
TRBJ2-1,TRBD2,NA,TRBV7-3,CASSLAGGPNEQFF,TGTGCCAGCAGCTTAGCGGGGGGGCCGAATGAGCAGTTCTTC
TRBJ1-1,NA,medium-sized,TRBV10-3,CAIRVVGDTEAFF,TGTGCCATCAGGGTTGTGGGCGACACTGAAGCTTTCTTT
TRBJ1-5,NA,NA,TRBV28,CASSLVSNQPQHF,TGTGCCAGCAGTTTGGTCTCTAATCAGCCCCAGCATTTT
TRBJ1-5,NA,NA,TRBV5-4,CASSTPGGNQPQHF,TGTGCCAGCAGTACCCCAGGGGGCAATCAGCCCCAGCATTTT
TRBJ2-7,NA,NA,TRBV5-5,CASSDSYEQYF,TGTGCCAGCAGCGACAGCTACGAGCAGTACTTC
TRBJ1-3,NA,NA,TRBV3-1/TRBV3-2,CASSKPRPIYTRNTIYF,TGTGCCAGCAGCAAGCCGCGTCCCATTTACACACGAAACACCATATATTTT
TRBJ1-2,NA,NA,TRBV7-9,CASSLFGRLNYGYTF,TGTGCCAGCAGCTTATTCGGCCGACTGAACTATGGCTACACCTTC
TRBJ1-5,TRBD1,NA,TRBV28,CASRPGQGANQPQHF,TGTGCCAGCAGACCGGGACAGGGGGCGAATCAGCCCCAGCATTTT
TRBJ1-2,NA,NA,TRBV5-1,CASSFPSAAGGYTF,TGCGCCAGCAGCTTTCCCTCTGCAGCGGGTGGCTACACCTTC
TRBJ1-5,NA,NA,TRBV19,CASSIGPVSTPPFPQHF,TGTGCCAGTAGTATAGGCCCGGTCAGTACACCCCCTTTTCCCCAGCATTTT
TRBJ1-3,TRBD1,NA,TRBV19,CATQQGPLNTIYF,TGTGCCACACAACAGGGGCCCCTAAACACCATATATTTT
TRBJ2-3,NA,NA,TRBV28,CASSFGRELDTQYF,TGTGCCAGCAGTTTCGGTCGGGAGTTAGATACGCAGTATTTT
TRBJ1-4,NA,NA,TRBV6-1,CASSDYTSGRASEKLFF,TGTGCCAGCAGTGATTATACGTCAGGTCGGGCTAGCGAAAAACTGTTTTTT
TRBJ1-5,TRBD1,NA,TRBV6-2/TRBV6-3,CASSWSGTGLIQPQHF,TGTGCCAGCAGTTGGTCCGGGACAGGGTTAATTCAGCCCCAGCATTTT
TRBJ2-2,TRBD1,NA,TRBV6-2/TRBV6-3,CASSYPRTGGTGELFF,TGTGCCAGCAGTTACCCTAGGACAGGAGGTACCGGGGAGCTGTTTTTT